The entry below describes one TCR beta chain. What it binds is not known. Germline V lookup: CDR1 SGHVS, CDR2 FNYEAQ. Trimming stripped 5 bases from V and 6 bases from J, with 10 bases between. This CDR3 contains 13 residues. Time point in this sample: week 11, during vaccination. Mutant IDH1 20-mer peptide, at 300 ug, made up each vaccine dose, with topical imiquimod. The donors' diagnosis was new WHO grade 3 or 4 astrocytoma that was IDH1-mutant and ATRX-lost. These data come from a study of a mutant IDH1 vaccine in newly diagnosed glioma. In the study overall: Treated patients comprised around 60% males and roughly 40% females, mean age roughly 40 years.

The assay was immunoSEQ multiplex PCR, and TCRdb's table has in-frame clones only and misses some. This table holds more than 55,000 clones, approximately 80% found once. The specimen comprised PBMCs, sampled from a glioma patient whose treatment included an IDH1 peptide vaccine. The rearrangement links TRBV7-6 to TRBJ2-2; D is possibly TRBD2 (5 bases). This receptor was taken from a man aged 25-40 years with glioma. The CDR3, as DNA: TGTGCCAGCAGCCCCCGGGAAGCCGGGGAGCTGTTTTTT. Translating gives CASSPREAGELFF.